Below, 29 T cell receptor beta chains from the same sample are listed, as sequenced in a study of CD8 T cell repertoires and HIV-1 epitope variants. Produced via immunoSEQ multiplex PCR; TCRdb's table is partial and in-frame only. Seen here are around 5,000 clones, around two thirds observed once, and the top ten hold 42%. What these receptors recognize is not known. The sequenced material came from cultured CD8+ T cells derived from PBMCs. These receptors were taken from a male donor with HIV.

This clone appeared a few times. The rearrangement uses TRBV7-6 and TRBJ2-7; possible D gene TRBD1, 5 bases. Per germline, CDR1 SGHVS and CDR2 FNYEAQ. This CDR3 is built from 15 residues. Trimming cost V 4 bases and J 4 bases, with 17 bases left between them. As DNA, the CDR3 is TGTGCCAGCAGCTCCCTAAAGGGGCGTCCGTACGAGCAGTACTTC. Amino acids: CASSSLKGRPYEQYF.

The V gene is TRBV28, the J gene TRBJ2-7; D perhaps matches TRBD1 (6 bases). Germline CDR1 is MDHEN and CDR2 is SYDVKM. V lost 3 bases to trimming and J lost 5 bases, with 14 bases between them. This CDR3 contains 14 residues. As DNA, the CDR3 is TGTGCCAGCAGTTTCAGTGGCAGGGGAAACGAGCAGTACTTC. It codes for CASSFSGRGNEQYF. Filled out from reference TRBV28 and TRBJ2-7, the complete variable domain reads DVKVTQSSRYLVKRTGEKVFLECVQDMDHENMFWYRQDPGLGLRLIYFSYDVKMKEKGDIPEGYSVSREKKERFSLILESASTNQTSMYLCASSFSGRGNEQYFGPGTRLTVT.

This clone was seen a few times. This chain uses TRBV28 with TRBJ2-7; TRBD2 agrees at 10 bases. Germline CDR1 MDHEN, CDR2 SYDVKM. J lost 0 bases, V lost 2 bases, and 4 bases had no gene match. The CDR3 has 16 amino acids. The CDR3 DNA sequence: TGTGCCAGCAGTTTAGAGTCTAGCGGGAGCTCCTACGAGCAGTACTTC. Translation: CASSLESSGSSYEQYF.

This clone was seen a few times. The gene calls are TRBV27 and TRBJ1-1; maybe TRBD1 (6 bases). V lost 4 bases to trimming and J lost 1 base, with 19 bases between them. The CDR3 sequence is 17 residues long. Germline V lookup: CDR1 MNHEY, CDR2 SMNVEV (reference sequence). CDR3 in amino acids: CASSYLRQGPANTEAFF. The CDR3 coding sequence is TGTGCCAGCAGTTACCTGCGGCAGGGGCCTGCGAACACTGAAGCTTTCTTT.

The CDR3 DNA reads as TGTGCCAGCAGTCCCGGGACAGCTAGCTCCTACGAGCAGTACTTC. Translating it yields CASSPGTASSYEQYF. The chain recombines TRBV28 with TRBJ2-7; 7 bases fit TRBD1. The V and J ends lost 5 bases and 0 bases, in that order; junction bases with no gene match: 7. Germline loops: CDR1 MDHEN, CDR2 SYDVKM. The CDR3 contains 15 residues.

The genes are TRBV29-1 and TRBJ2-3, with D possibly TRBD2 on 5 matching bases. The CDR3 has 15 residues. V gave up 1 base and J gave up 4 bases, with 15 bases separating them. Per germline, CDR1 SQVTM and CDR2 ANQGSEA. CDR3 loop: CSVEGGPPRADTQYF. CDR3 nucleotides: TGCAGCGTTGAAGGCGGACCGCCGAGGGCAGATACGCAGTATTTT.

The V and J genes are TRBV4-1 and TRBJ1-1; D is uncertain. The ends were cut back, 4 bases at V and 1 base at J, with 7 bases in the middle. The germline V gene encodes CDR1 MGHRA and CDR2 YSYEKL. CDR3 length equals 13 residues. The CDR3 nucleotides are TGCGCCAGCAGCCTTGGAGGGAACACTGAAGCTTTCTTT. This gives the protein CASSLGGNTEAFF.

The V call is TRBV29-1, the J call TRBJ2-5, with a tentative D call TRBD2 (7 bases). This CDR3 has 16 residues. Trimming removed 0 bases at V and 1 base at J, with 15 bases between. The germline CDR1 and CDR2 sequences are SQVTM and ANQGSEA. Here the CDR3 reads CSVEDPGGDTQETQYF. The CDR3 DNA follows: TGCAGCGTTGAAGATCCGGGGGGCGATACCCAAGAGACCCAGTACTTC.

V usage is TRBV5-6 and J usage is TRBJ2-1; D not resolved. Germline V gene lookup returns CDR1 SGHDT and CDR2 YYEEEE. Trimming took off 6 bases at V and 6 bases at J, with 16 bases between the two ends. The CDR3 length is 14 residues. The CDR3 protein is CASTPSSWGNEQFF. DNA for the CDR3: TGTGCCAGCACCCCGTCTTCTTGGGGCAATGAGCAGTTCTTC. Complete variable domain (other parts from reference TRBV5-6 and TRBJ2-1): DAGVTQSPTHLIKTRGQQVTLRCSPKSGHDTVSWYQQALGQGPQFIFQYYEEEERQRGNFPDRFSGHQFPNYSSELNVNALLLGDSALYLCASTPSSWGNEQFFGPGTRLTVL.

In its sample, this clone ranks as medium-sized. The chain joins TRBV5-5 to TRBJ2-5; the match to TRBD2 covers 11 bases. The CDR3 totals 15 residues. Germline CDR1 reads SGHKS; CDR2 reads YYEKEE (reference sequence). J lost 2 bases, V lost 2 bases, and 2 bases had no gene match. The CDR3, as DNA: TGTGCCAGCAGCTTTTCTAGCGGGGGGCAAGAGACCCAGTACTTC. Protein sequence: CASSFSSGGQETQYF.

The V gene is TRBV7-2, the J gene TRBJ1-1, with D unresolved. The V end lost 7 bases, the J end lost 0 bases, and 12 bases lay between the germline ends. In germline, CDR1 is SGHTA, CDR2 FQGNSA. The CDR3 sequence is 14 residues long. CDR3 coding DNA: TGTGCCAGCACCTCACAGCTCATGAACACTGAAGCTTTCTTT. Translated, it gives CASTSQLMNTEAFF.

The chain joins TRBV25-1 to TRBJ2-5; TRBD1 aligns across 7 bases. The CDR3 has 15 residues. V dropped 2 bases and J dropped 3; count of bases not matched to a gene: 6. CDR1 and CDR2 (germline): MGHDK, SYGVNS. CDR3 DNA: TGTGCCAGCAGTGAACACGGGACAGCTGAAGAGACCCAGTACTTC. Protein sequence: CASSEHGTAEETQYF.

The rearrangement uses TRBV11-2 and TRBJ2-2, with unresolved D. The V gene lost 5 bases and the J gene lost 5 bases, with 12 bases spanning the gap. This CDR3 is 14 amino acids long. Germline CDR1 is SGHAT and CDR2 is FQNNGV. The CDR3 DNA is TGTGCCAGCAGCCTGAGTCGGAAGACCGGGGAGCTGTTTTTT. This translates into CASSLSRKTGELFF. The full variable domain, in which reference TRBV11-2 and TRBJ2-2 provide the parts outside the CDR3, is EAGVAQSPRYKIIEKRQSVAFWCNPISGHATLYWYQQILGQGPKLLIQFQNNGVVDDSQLPKDRFSAERLKGVDSTLKIQPAKLEDSAVYLCASSLSRKTGELFFGEGSRLTVL.

V usage is TRBV6-5 and J usage is TRBJ2-7; TRBD2 aligns across 8 bases. The junction had 11 bases not matched to a gene; V was cut back by 6 bases and J by 4 bases. CDR1 is MNHEY and CDR2 is SVGAGI in the germline V gene. The CDR3 runs 15 residues. The DNA for the CDR3 is TGTGCCAGCAGCTTCTCGGGGGGGGCCGGGTACGAGCAGTACTTC. Encoded protein: CASSFSGGAGYEQYF.

This clone was seen once. The chain employs TRBV28 and TRBJ1-2; no clear D gene. Trimming shortened V by 8 bases and J by 0 bases, and 13 bases separated the two germline ends. The CDR3 is 14 amino acids. Germline values: CDR1 MDHEN, CDR2 SYDVKM. The CDR3 is CASSLPRANYGYTF. The CDR3 region has the DNA TGTGCCAGCTCGCTGCCACGCGCTAACTATGGCTACACCTTC.

This chain uses TRBV28 with TRBJ1-5, with 9 bases matching TRBD1. Losses at the gene ends were 3 bases for V and 6 bases for J; bases not matched to a gene: 6. Germline CDR1 is MDHEN and CDR2 is SYDVKM. The CDR3 loop spans 15 amino acids. CDR3 amino acids: CASSFEQGAAQPQHF. For the CDR3, the DNA is TGTGCCAGCAGTTTCGAACAGGGGGCAGCTCAGCCCCAGCATTTT. Full variable domain (rest looked up from reference TRBV28 and TRBJ1-5): DVKVTQSSRYLVKRTGEKVFLECVQDMDHENMFWYRQDPGLGLRLIYFSYDVKMKEKGDIPEGYSVSREKKERFSLILESASTNQTSMYLCASSFEQGAAQPQHFGDGTRLSIL.

This chain joins TRBV28 and TRBJ1-2, with unresolved D. The ends were cut back, 5 bases at V and 8 bases at J, with 9 bases in the middle. Germline V CDR1 and CDR2: MDHEN, SYDVKM. This CDR3 is 11 amino acids long. The CDR3 nucleotides read TGTGCCAGCAGTCTGCCGGGAGGCTACACCTTC. It specifies CASSLPGGYTF.

This clone was seen more than once but under ten times. The rearrangement joins TRBV27 to TRBJ1-1, with D uncertain. The V end was cut by 6 bases, the J end by 1 base, with 6 bases between. From germline, CDR1 is MNHEY and CDR2 SMNVEV (reference sequence). The CDR3 is 12 amino acids. CDR3 coding DNA: TGTGCCAGCAGGGAACAGAACACTGAAGCTTTCTTT. Translation gives CASREQNTEAFF.

V is TRBV25-1 and J is TRBJ2-2; D unclear. The germline V gene encodes CDR1 MGHDK and CDR2 SYGVNS. CDR3 length: 17 residues. Trimming pared 0 bases from V and 0 bases from J, leaving 11 bases between. CDR3 nucleotides: TGTGCCAGCAGTGAATACCCGGACGGCGCGAACACCGGGGAGCTGTTTTTT. This encodes CASSEYPDGANTGELFF. Full variable domain (rest looked up from reference TRBV25-1 and TRBJ2-2): EADIYQTPRYLVIGTGKKITLECSQTMGHDKMYWYQQDPGMELHLIHYSYGVNSTEKGDLSSESTVSRIRTEHFPLTLESARPSHTSQYLCASSEYPDGANTGELFFGEGSRLTVL.

V usage is TRBV28 and J usage is TRBJ2-7; 7 bases map to TRBD1. The germline V gene encodes CDR1 MDHEN and CDR2 SYDVKM. V was clipped by 6 bases and J by 3 bases; unmatched bases: 8. The CDR3 is 14 residues long. In DNA, the CDR3 is TGTGCCAGCAGATCTATCGACAGGGTCTACGAGCAGTACTTC. Translation gives CASRSIDRVYEQYF.

CDR3 DNA: TGTGCCAGCAGCTTGGGGGCCCAAGAGACCCAGTACTTC. This codes for CASSLGAQETQYF. V and J are TRBV5-6 and TRBJ2-5, with D unresolved. V lost 0 bases and J 1 base, leaving 4 bases between the germline ends. From germline, CDR1 is SGHDT and CDR2 YYEEEE. This CDR3 has 13 residues.

The sample holds one count of this clone. This sequence joins TRBV4-3 and TRBJ1-2; D remains ambiguous. Germline values: CDR1 LGHNA, CDR2 YSLEER. V lost 1 base to trimming and J lost 0 bases, with 9 bases between them. The CDR3 length is 15 residues. CDR3 region: CASSQGELANYGYTF. The CDR3 DNA follows: TGCGCCAGCAGCCAAGGTGAATTAGCTAACTATGGCTACACCTTC.

The J gene is TRBJ2-3, the V gene TRBV10-3, with D possibly matching TRBD2 (5 bases). The CDR3 contains 14 residues. Trimming shortened V by 3 bases and J by 2 bases, and 9 bases separated the two germline ends. The germline V gene has CDR1 ENHRY and CDR2 SYGVKD. CDR3 nucleotides: TGTGCCATCAGTGAAGGAGCGGCCACAGATACGCAGTATTTT. Translating gives CAISEGAATDTQYF.

The chain is built from TRBV5-6 and TRBJ2-4, with 7 bases fitting TRBD2. The CDR3 is made up of 13 amino acids. V lost 4 bases, J lost 6 bases, and 4 bases stayed unmatched. Germline V gene sequence: CDR1 SGHDT, CDR2 YYEEEE. Here the CDR3 reads CASSLGLLNIQYF. The DNA of the CDR3 is TGTGCCAGCAGCCTGGGACTATTAAACATTCAGTACTTC.

The chain is built from TRBV6-5 and TRBJ2-7; TRBD1 aligns across 8 bases. Unmatched junction bases numbered 8, after V lost 6 bases and J lost 7 bases. Germline-derived CDR1 and CDR2 are MNHEY and SVGAGI. This CDR3 spans 13 amino acids. The CDR3 protein is CASRDREPLEQYF. CDR3 bases: TGTGCCAGCAGGGACAGGGAGCCCTTAGAGCAGTACTTC.

The chain links TRBV4-2 to TRBJ2-7, with 7 nucleotides matching TRBD2. Germline lookup yields CDR1 LGHNA and CDR2 YNFKEQ. V was clipped by 4 bases and J by 3 bases; unmatched bases: 9. This CDR3 comprises 15 residues. The CDR3 DNA reads as TGTGCCAGCAGCCGCGAGGGGACGGGAGGCTACGAGCAGTACTTC. Encoded protein: CASSREGTGGYEQYF.

The chain couples TRBV19 to TRBJ2-2, with 9 bases that match TRBD1. J gave up 4 bases and V 3 bases, and 6 bases lay outside the gene matches. Germline V gene lookup returns CDR1 LNHDA and CDR2 SQIVND (reference sequence). This CDR3 comprises 16 residues. CDR3 residues: CASSIRQGVSTGELFF. The CDR3 nucleotides are TGTGCCAGTAGTATCCGACAGGGGGTTAGCACCGGGGAGCTGTTTTTT. The full variable domain, in which reference TRBV19 and TRBJ2-2 provide the parts outside the CDR3, is DGGITQSPKYLFRKEGQNVTLSCEQNLNHDAMYWYRQDPGQGLRLIYYSQIVNDFQKGDIAEGYSVSREKKESFPLTVTSAQKNPTAFYLCASSIRQGVSTGELFFGEGSRLTVL.

J is TRBJ1-2 and V is TRBV28; maybe TRBD1 (5 bases). V was cut by 5 bases and J by 0 bases, with 22 bases left in between. This CDR3 has 18 amino acids. The V gene's germline CDR1 is MDHEN and CDR2 SYDVKM. CDR3 DNA: TGTGCCAGCAGTCCTCCCCGGGCCAAAGACAGTTCTAACTATGGCTACACCTTC. Protein sequence: CASSPPRAKDSSNYGYTF.

This clone was observed a few times. The chain links TRBV29-1 to TRBJ2-2; TRBD1 matches 9 bases. Germline V lookup: CDR1 SQVTM, CDR2 ANQGSEA. This CDR3 spans 13 amino acids. With 7 bases clipped from V and 5 bases from J, the junction kept 5 bases outside the gene matches. As DNA, the CDR3 is TGCAGCGCCGTACAGGGGGCGACCGGGGAGCTGTTTTTT. Translating gives CSAVQGATGELFF.